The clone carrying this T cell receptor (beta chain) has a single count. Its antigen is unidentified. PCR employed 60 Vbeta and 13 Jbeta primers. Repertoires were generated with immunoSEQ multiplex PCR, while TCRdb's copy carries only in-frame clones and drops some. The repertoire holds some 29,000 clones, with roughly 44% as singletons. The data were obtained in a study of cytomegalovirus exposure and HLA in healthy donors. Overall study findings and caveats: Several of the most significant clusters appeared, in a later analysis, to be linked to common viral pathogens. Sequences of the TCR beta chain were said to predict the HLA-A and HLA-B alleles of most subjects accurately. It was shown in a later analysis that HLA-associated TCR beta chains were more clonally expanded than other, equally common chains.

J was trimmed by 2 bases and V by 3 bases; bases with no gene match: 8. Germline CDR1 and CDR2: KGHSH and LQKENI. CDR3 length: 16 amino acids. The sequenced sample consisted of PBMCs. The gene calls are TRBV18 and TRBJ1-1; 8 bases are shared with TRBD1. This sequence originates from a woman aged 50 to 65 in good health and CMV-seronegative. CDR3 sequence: CASSPYQGATNTEAFF. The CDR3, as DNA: TGTGCCAGCTCACCTTACCAGGGGGCTACCAACACTGAAGCTTTCTTT.